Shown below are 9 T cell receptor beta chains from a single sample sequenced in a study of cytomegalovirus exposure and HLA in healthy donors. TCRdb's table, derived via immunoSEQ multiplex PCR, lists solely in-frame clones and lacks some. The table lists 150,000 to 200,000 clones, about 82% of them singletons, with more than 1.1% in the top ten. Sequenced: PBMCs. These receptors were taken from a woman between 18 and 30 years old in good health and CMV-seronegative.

Written as DNA, the CDR3 is TGTGCCAGCAGTTTGGGGGGTTCGGAGACCCAGTACTTC. This translates into CASSLGGSETQYF. The J gene is TRBJ2-5, the V gene TRBV28; D might be TRBD2 (6 bases). V gave up 3 bases and J gave up 5 bases, with 10 bases separating them. The CDR3 contains 13 residues. CDR1 MDHEN and CDR2 SYDVKM come from the germline V gene.

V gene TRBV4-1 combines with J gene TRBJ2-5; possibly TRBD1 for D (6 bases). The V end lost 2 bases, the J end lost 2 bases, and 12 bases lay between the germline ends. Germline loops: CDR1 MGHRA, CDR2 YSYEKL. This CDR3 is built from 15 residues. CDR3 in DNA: TGCGCCAGCAGCCAAAACCGGGACACTCAAGAGACCCAGTACTTC. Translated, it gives CASSQNRDTQETQYF.

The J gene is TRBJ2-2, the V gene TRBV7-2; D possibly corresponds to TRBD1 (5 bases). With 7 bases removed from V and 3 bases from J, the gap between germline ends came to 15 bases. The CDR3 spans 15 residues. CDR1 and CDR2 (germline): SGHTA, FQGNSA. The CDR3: CASTNSPRDTGELFF. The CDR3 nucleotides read TGTGCCAGCACCAACTCCCCCAGGGACACCGGGGAGCTGTTTTTT.

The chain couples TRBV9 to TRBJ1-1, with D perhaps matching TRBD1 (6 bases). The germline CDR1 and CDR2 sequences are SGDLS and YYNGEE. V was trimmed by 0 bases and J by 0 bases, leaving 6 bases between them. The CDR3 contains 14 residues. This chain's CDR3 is CASSVGDMNTEAFF. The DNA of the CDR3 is TGTGCCAGCAGCGTAGGGGACATGAACACTGAAGCTTTCTTT.

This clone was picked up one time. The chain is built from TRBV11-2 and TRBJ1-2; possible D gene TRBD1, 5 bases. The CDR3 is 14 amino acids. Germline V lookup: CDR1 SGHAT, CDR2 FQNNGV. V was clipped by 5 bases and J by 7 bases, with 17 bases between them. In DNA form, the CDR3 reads TGTGCCAGCAGCCCCATGGGGCAGGGATTTGGCTACACCTTC. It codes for CASSPMGQGFGYTF.

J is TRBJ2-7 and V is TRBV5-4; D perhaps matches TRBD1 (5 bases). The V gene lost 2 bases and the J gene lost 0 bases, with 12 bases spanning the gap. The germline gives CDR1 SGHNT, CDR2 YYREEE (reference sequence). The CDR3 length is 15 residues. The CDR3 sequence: CASSLPKTVSYEQYF. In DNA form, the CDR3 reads TGTGCCAGCAGCTTACCCAAGACAGTCTCCTACGAGCAGTACTTC.

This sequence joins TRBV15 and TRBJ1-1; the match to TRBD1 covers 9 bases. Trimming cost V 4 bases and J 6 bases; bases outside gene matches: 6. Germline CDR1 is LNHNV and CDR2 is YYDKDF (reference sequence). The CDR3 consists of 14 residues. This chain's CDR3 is CATSIQGATPEAFF. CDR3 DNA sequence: TGTGCCACCAGCATACAGGGGGCGACCCCTGAAGCTTTCTTT.

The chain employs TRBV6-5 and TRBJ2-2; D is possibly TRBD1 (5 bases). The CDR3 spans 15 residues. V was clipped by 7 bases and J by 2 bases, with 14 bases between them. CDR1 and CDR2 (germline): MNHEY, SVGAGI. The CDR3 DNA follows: TGTGCCAGCACCCAAATGGGGCGTAACACCGGGGAGCTGTTTTTT. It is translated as CASTQMGRNTGELFF.

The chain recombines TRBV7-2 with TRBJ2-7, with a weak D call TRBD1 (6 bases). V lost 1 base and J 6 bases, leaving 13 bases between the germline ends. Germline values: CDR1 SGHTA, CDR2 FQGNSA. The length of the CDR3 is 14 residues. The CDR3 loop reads CASSLGGTTSEQYF. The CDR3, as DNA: TGTGCCAGCAGCTTAGGTGGGACAACGTCCGAGCAGTACTTC.